A single sample gave rise to the 30 T cell receptor beta chains below, sequenced in a study of cytomegalovirus exposure and HLA in healthy donors. PCR involved 60 Vbeta and 13 Jbeta primers. The method was immunoSEQ multiplex PCR; TCRdb's version includes in-frame clones alone and lacks a portion of them. The data contain approximately 130,000 clones, 75% to 90% of them singletons. The sequenced sample was PBMCs. Receptors were obtained from a woman aged 35 to 49 in good health and CMV-seropositive.

The rearrangement uses TRBV6-1 and TRBJ2-5, with D perhaps TRBD1 (5 bases). Trimming took 7 bases from V and 5 from J, leaving 11 bases between them. Germline V gives CDR1 MNHNS, CDR2 SASEGT. The CDR3 has 12 amino acids. The CDR3 is CASKAGPETQYF. DNA for the CDR3: TGTGCCAGCAAGGCAGGGCCGGAGACCCAGTACTTC.

This chain joins TRBV15 and TRBJ2-4; maybe TRBD1 (5 bases). Germline V gene sequence: CDR1 LNHNV, CDR2 YYDKDF (reference sequence). Between the trimmed V and J ends, which lost 2 bases and 3 bases, there was a span of 8 bases. The CDR3 extends over 14 amino acids. The CDR3 sequence: CATSRQGGKNIQYF. In DNA form, the CDR3 reads TGTGCCACCAGCAGACAGGGTGGCAAAAACATTCAGTACTTC.

The rearrangement links TRBV28 to TRBJ2-3; unclear D gene. V was pared by 5 bases and J by 2 bases, with 14 bases between. Germline CDR1 is MDHEN and CDR2 is SYDVKM. The CDR3 is 15 amino acids. CDR3 nucleotide sequence: TGTGCCAGCAGTGTGACCCGCGGAAACACAGATACGCAGTATTTT. Translation gives CASSVTRGNTDTQYF.

The gene calls are TRBV5-6 and TRBJ1-2; 7 bases line up with TRBD1. Germline V CDR1 and CDR2: SGHDT, YYEEEE. V lost 4 bases to trimming and J lost 0 bases; unmatched junction nucleotides: 9. This CDR3 has 16 residues. The CDR3 is CASSPPGTATNYGYTF. The CDR3 DNA reads TGTGCCAGCAGCCCCCCCGGGACAGCGACTAACTATGGCTACACCTTC.

A few counts support this clone. The chain uses TRBV7-6 and TRBJ2-1, with TRBD1 identical over 9 bases. CDR3 length: 15 amino acids. V was pared by 7 bases and J by 8 bases, with 12 bases of the junction left unmatched. The germline V gene encodes CDR1 SGHVS and CDR2 FNYEAQ. CDR3 in amino acids: CASNTAGQGLDEQFF. DNA for the CDR3: TGTGCCAGCAACACCGCGGGACAGGGTTTGGATGAGCAGTTCTTC.

This chain connects TRBV18 to TRBJ2-3; D possibly corresponds to TRBD1 (7 bases). The germline V gene encodes CDR1 KGHSH and CDR2 LQKENI. The germline V and J ends were trimmed by 5 bases and 0 bases, with 15 bases remaining between them. This CDR3 comprises 16 residues. CDR3 bases: TGTGCCAGCTCAAGGATACAGGGGACTAGCACAGATACGCAGTATTTT. It yields the protein CASSRIQGTSTDTQYF.

The rearrangement uses TRBV5-4 and TRBJ2-1, with 12 bases aligning to TRBD2. V lost 0 bases to trimming and J lost 0 bases; unmatched junction nucleotides: 4. Germline V gene sequence: CDR1 SGHNT, CDR2 YYREEE (reference sequence). CDR3 length: 18 residues. This chain's CDR3 is CASSLGGLAGSSYNEQFF. DNA for the CDR3: TGTGCCAGCAGCTTGGGAGGACTAGCGGGGTCCTCCTACAATGAGCAGTTCTTC.

Written as DNA, the CDR3 is TGTGCCAGCAGAGGGGGGGCAGGGGGCGAAGAGACCCAGTACTTC. The encoded protein is CASRGGAGGEETQYF. The chain uses TRBV28 and TRBJ2-5; D is possibly TRBD1 (8 bases). Trimming cost V 6 bases and J 3 bases, with 17 bases left between them. The germline gives CDR1 MDHEN, CDR2 SYDVKM. The CDR3 runs 15 residues.

J is TRBJ2-7 and V is TRBV11-2, with 7 bases matching TRBD2. The CDR3 is made up of 15 amino acids. With 5 bases clipped from V and 5 bases from J, the junction kept 12 bases outside the gene matches. CDR1 SGHAT and CDR2 FQNNGV come from the germline V gene. In DNA, the CDR3 is TGTGCCAGCAGCGGACTCCCCGGGAGGAGGAACGAGCAGTACTTC. Its translation: CASSGLPGRRNEQYF.

This sequence joins TRBV28 and TRBJ1-4; D may be TRBD1 (5 bases). The CDR3 length is 13 residues. The V end was cut by 5 bases, the J end by 2 bases, with 6 bases between. Per the germline V gene, CDR1 is MDHEN and CDR2 is SYDVKM. The CDR3: CASSPGTNEKLFF. For the CDR3, the DNA is TGTGCCAGCAGTCCAGGGACTAATGAAAAACTGTTTTTT. The whole variable domain, remainder taken from reference TRBV28 and TRBJ1-4, is DVKVTQSSRYLVKRTGEKVFLECVQDMDHENMFWYRQDPGLGLRLIYFSYDVKMKEKGDIPEGYSVSREKKERFSLILESASTNQTSMYLCASSPGTNEKLFFGSGTQLSVL.

The rearrangement links TRBV27 to TRBJ2-2, with 7 nucleotides matching TRBD2. Unmatched junction bases numbered 5, after V lost 6 bases and J lost 4 bases. CDR1 MNHEY and CDR2 SMNVEV come from the germline V gene (reference sequence). CDR3 size: 14 residues. CDR3 DNA: TGTGCCAGCAGCCCCGGCGGGGGCACCGGGGAGCTGTTTTTT. Protein: CASSPGGGTGELFF.

The gene calls are TRBV27 and TRBJ2-5; D may be TRBD1 (6 bases). CDR1 is MNHEY and CDR2 is SMNVEV in the germline V gene (reference sequence). V gave up 8 bases and J gave up 3 bases, with 10 bases separating them. The CDR3 is made up of 12 amino acids. The CDR3 sequence: CASGRGEETQYF. In DNA, the CDR3 is TGTGCCAGCGGCAGGGGCGAAGAGACCCAGTACTTC.

The gene calls are TRBV7-9 and TRBJ1-5, with D possibly TRBD1 on 6 matching bases. The CDR3 is made up of 15 amino acids. Trimming removed 5 bases at V and 3 bases at J, with 14 bases between. Germline assignment: CDR1 SEHNR and CDR2 FQNEAQ (reference sequence). CDR3 sequence: CASSTDGGLNQPQHF. In nucleotides, the CDR3 is TGTGCCAGCAGCACCGACGGGGGGCTCAATCAGCCCCAGCATTTT.

The chain has TRBV7-6 and TRBJ2-2, with 7 positions matching TRBD1. Losses at the gene ends were 3 bases for V and 5 bases for J; bases not matched to a gene: 6. This CDR3 is built from 15 residues. Germline CDR1 is SGHVS and CDR2 is FNYEAQ. This CDR3 reads CASSFGTARTGELFF. The CDR3 nucleotides read TGTGCCAGCAGCTTTGGGACAGCGAGAACCGGGGAGCTGTTTTTT.

The chain links TRBV28 to TRBJ1-1, with D tentatively TRBD1 (6 bases). Trimming shortened V by 3 bases and J by 4 bases, and 9 bases separated the two germline ends. Germline V gene lookup returns CDR1 MDHEN and CDR2 SYDVKM. This CDR3 comprises 13 residues. This CDR3 is CASSLRGGTEAFF. The CDR3 DNA reads TGTGCCAGCAGTTTGAGGGGGGGCACTGAAGCTTTCTTT. Filled out from reference TRBV28 and TRBJ1-1, the complete variable domain reads DVKVTQSSRYLVKRTGEKVFLECVQDMDHENMFWYRQDPGLGLRLIYFSYDVKMKEKGDIPEGYSVSREKKERFSLILESASTNQTSMYLCASSLRGGTEAFFGQGTRLTVV.

CDR3: CASSFRDRVVSAGELFF. In nucleotides, the CDR3 is TGCGCCAGCAGCTTTCGGGACAGGGTCGTGAGTGCCGGGGAGCTGTTTTTT. The chain uses TRBV5-1 and TRBJ2-2; 9 bases are a match to TRBD1. The germline V gene encodes CDR1 SGHRS and CDR2 YFSETQ. Losses at the gene ends were 2 bases for V and 6 bases for J; bases not matched to a gene: 11. The CDR3 loop spans 17 amino acids. The variable domain in full, with the rest retrieved from reference TRBV5-1 and TRBJ2-2, is KAGVTQTPRYLIKTRGQQVTLSCSPISGHRSVSWYQQTPGQGLQFLFEYFSETQRNKGNFPGRFSGRQFSNSRSEMNVSTLELGDSALYLCASSFRDRVVSAGELFFGEGSRLTVL.

Only one count was recorded for this clone. The V and J genes are TRBV9 and TRBJ1-3; D gene ambiguous. The CDR3 has 15 residues. CDR1 is SGDLS, CDR2 YYNGEE, per germline. Trimming removed 3 bases from V and 0 bases from J, with 10 bases in between. Here the CDR3 DNA reads TGTGCCAGCAGCGGTGGAGGCCTCTCTGGAAACACCATATATTTT. Its protein product is CASSGGGLSGNTIYF.

This chain links TRBV7-3 with TRBJ2-7, with 8 nucleotides matching TRBD1. Germline V gene data show CDR1 as SGHTA and CDR2 as FQGTGA. This CDR3 comprises 14 residues. Germline trimming cut 3 bases from V and 2 bases from J; bases unmatched to any gene: 3. CDR3 nucleotide sequence: TGTGCCAGCAGCTTCGGACAGGGCCCCTACGAGCAGTACTTC. This sequence encodes CASSFGQGPYEQYF.

V is TRBV5-5 and J is TRBJ2-7, with unresolved D. Per germline, CDR1 SGHKS and CDR2 YYEKEE (reference sequence). This CDR3 is built from 14 residues. Trimming stripped 2 bases from V and 2 bases from J, with 11 bases between. The CDR3 DNA follows: TGTGCCAGCAGCTTTCGTTACCCAGCCTACGAGCAGTACTTC. It translates to CASSFRYPAYEQYF. The whole variable domain, remainder taken from reference TRBV5-5 and TRBJ2-7, is DAGVTQSPTHLIKTRGQQVTLRCSPISGHKSVSWYQQVLGQGPQFIFQYYEKEERGRGNFPDRFSARQFPNYSSELNVNALLLGDSALYLCASSFRYPAYEQYFGPGTRLTVT.

The chain carries TRBV11-2 and TRBJ1-2, with D maybe TRBD1 (6 bases). The CDR3 has 13 residues. Trimming cost V 0 bases and J 7 bases, with 9 bases left between them. CDR1 and CDR2 from the germline V gene are SGHAT and FQNNGV. CDR3 amino acids: CASSLEGAGGYTF. CDR3 nucleotide sequence: TGTGCCAGCAGCTTAGAGGGGGCCGGTGGCTACACCTTC.

The genes are TRBV27 and TRBJ1-1; no reliable D call. The CDR3 has 16 residues. V was cut by 2 bases and J by 4 bases, with 17 bases left in between. CDR1 MNHEY and CDR2 SMNVEV come from the germline V gene (reference sequence). The CDR3 DNA follows: TGTGCCAGCAGTTTAATTGGCACCCCGGGTGTCACTGAAGCTTTCTTT. Encoded protein: CASSLIGTPGVTEAFF.

V and J are TRBV15 and TRBJ2-7; 10 bases fit TRBD1. Per germline, CDR1 LNHNV and CDR2 YYDKDF (reference sequence). The CDR3 sequence is 16 residues long. V was pared by 2 bases and J by 3 bases, with 7 bases of the junction left unmatched. CDR3 sequence reads: CATSRPTGGPDYEQYF. DNA for the CDR3: TGTGCCACCAGCAGACCGACAGGGGGCCCAGACTACGAGCAGTACTTC.

This clone was recorded a few times. The genes are TRBV5-1 and TRBJ1-1; D is perhaps TRBD1 (6 bases). The CDR3 spans 12 residues. The V end was cut by 3 bases, the J end by 10 bases, with 13 bases between. In germline, CDR1 is SGHRS, CDR2 YFSETQ. The CDR3 DNA reads as TGCGCCAGCAGCTCTGACAGGCGCGGAGCTTTCTTT. Encoded protein: CASSSDRRGAFF.

This clone was seen a few times. V gene TRBV5-1 combines with J gene TRBJ2-3; D perhaps matches TRBD1 (6 bases). The CDR3 contains 16 residues. V shed 4 bases and J shed 0 bases, with 15 bases lying between them. Germline CDR1 and CDR2: SGHRS and YFSETQ. In nucleotides, the CDR3 is TGCGCCAGCAGCCCACGGGACACTTCTAGCACAGATACGCAGTATTTT. Its translation is CASSPRDTSSTDTQYF.

In its sample, this clone was seen once. The chain is built from TRBV5-1 and TRBJ2-5, with D unclear. Trimming shortened V by 0 bases and J by 2 bases, and 5 bases separated the two germline ends. Germline V gene lookup returns CDR1 SGHRS and CDR2 YFSETQ. The CDR3 consists of 13 residues. CDR3 DNA: TGCGCCAGCAGCTTGGCCAGACAAGAGACCCAGTACTTC. Residues: CASSLARQETQYF.

The CDR3 nucleotides are TGTGCCAGCAGCCAGGGGACTAGCGGGGGAACAGATACGCAGTATTTT. Residues: CASSQGTSGGTDTQYF. The rearrangement links TRBV7-3 to TRBJ2-3, with 14 nucleotides matching TRBD2. After removal of 5 bases from V and 3 bases from J, the junction contained 4 bases not matched to a gene. Germline V gene lookup returns CDR1 SGHTA and CDR2 FQGTGA. The CDR3 is made up of 16 amino acids. The complete variable domain, with remaining parts taken from reference TRBV7-3 and TRBJ2-3, reads GAGVSQTPSNKVTEKGKYVELRCDPISGHTALYWYRQSLGQGPEFLIYFQGTGAADDSGLPNDRFFAVRPEGSVSTLKIQRTERGDSAVYLCASSQGTSGGTDTQYFGPGTRLTVL.

The chain has TRBV4-1 and TRBJ1-4; 7 bases map to TRBD1. Per the germline V gene, CDR1 is MGHRA and CDR2 is YSYEKL. CDR3 length: 16 residues. V lost 0 bases to trimming and J lost 4 bases; unmatched junction nucleotides: 5. The CDR3 coding sequence is TGCGCCAGCAGCCAAGATCTCGGGACAGATAATGAAAAACTGTTTTTT. Translated, it gives CASSQDLGTDNEKLFF.

This chain uses TRBV5-1 with TRBJ2-1; D gene uncertain. Germline-derived CDR1 and CDR2 are SGHRS and YFSETQ. The CDR3 covers 13 residues. Trimming stripped 0 bases from V and 5 bases from J, with 6 bases between. The CDR3 region is CASSLGTHNEQFF. The CDR3, as DNA: TGCGCCAGCAGCTTGGGTACTCACAATGAGCAGTTCTTC.

This chain connects TRBV18 to TRBJ2-2; 12 bases fit TRBD1. CDR3 length: 16 residues. The V segment lost 0 bases and the J segment 5 bases; nucleotides outside the gene matches: 1. Germline CDR1 is KGHSH and CDR2 is LQKENI. CDR3 nucleotide sequence: TGTGCCAGCTCACCACCGGGACAGGGGGCTACCGGGGAGCTGTTTTTT. As protein: CASSPPGQGATGELFF.

The genes are TRBV19 and TRBJ2-5; 10 bases align to TRBD2. Germline CDR1 LNHDA, CDR2 SQIVND (reference sequence). This CDR3 has 15 amino acids. With V trimmed by 6 bases and J by 5 bases, 9 bases remained unmatched. The CDR3 DNA reads TGTGCCAGTAGAGTTAGCGGGAGGATGGGGGAGACCCAGTACTTC. It specifies CASRVSGRMGETQYF. The full variable domain, in which reference TRBV19 and TRBJ2-5 provide the parts outside the CDR3, is DGGITQSPKYLFRKEGQNVTLSCEQNLNHDAMYWYRQDPGQGLRLIYYSQIVNDFQKGDIAEGYSVSREKKESFPLTVTSAQKNPTAFYLCASRVSGRMGETQYFGPGTRLLVL.